This entry lists 29 T cell receptor beta chains sequenced from one sample in a study of T cells expressing NK-cell markers. Reanalyzing the 5' RACE reads, TCRdb keeps one entry per CDR3 protein, without DNA. Its table records around 470,000 distinct CDR3 sequences. What was sequenced was blood T cells: a sorted CD56 or NKG2C T cell subset, CD4+ or CD8+ T cells, or bulk PBMC T cells (not recorded which). The receptors were sampled from a woman in her forties or fifties in good health.

The J gene is TRBJ2-3, the V gene TRBV20-1; the D call of TRBD1 rests on TCRdb alone, since no DNA is present to check it. The CDR3 is 13 residues long. Germline V CDR1 and CDR2: DFQATT, SNEGSKA (reference sequence). The CDR3 sequence: CSARETGVATQYF.

The chain uses TRBV12-3 or TRBV12-4 and TRBJ2-2; as DNA is missing, the TRBD1 call by TCRdb cannot be tested. The CDR3 is made up of 18 amino acids. The CDR3 loop is CASRVRTGEYANTGELFF.

The V gene is TRBV5-6, the J gene TRBJ2-1. Per the germline V gene, CDR1 is SGHDT and CDR2 is YYEEEE. The CDR3 is 12 residues long. CDR3 in amino acids: CASSLATGYRFF.

V is TRBV7-8 and J is TRBJ1-2; with no DNA, the TCRdb D assignment of TRBD1 cannot be verified. This CDR3 comprises 14 residues. CDR1 is SGHVS and CDR2 is FQNEAQ in the germline V gene. This CDR3 reads CASSTRTGKDGYTF.

The chain employs TRBV20-1 and TRBJ1-6; TCRdb returns TRBD1, unconfirmable since there is no DNA. From germline, CDR1 is DFQATT and CDR2 SNEGSKA (reference sequence). This CDR3 has 13 residues. This chain's CDR3 is CSAVTGGNSPLHF.

The chain employs TRBV20-1 and TRBJ2-7; as DNA is missing, the TRBD2 call by TCRdb cannot be tested. The CDR3 length is 14 residues. Germline assignment: CDR1 DFQATT and CDR2 SNEGSKA (reference sequence). The CDR3 loop is CSARVAGGSYEQYF.

V is TRBV12-3 or TRBV12-4 and J is TRBJ2-1; TCRdb's D call of TRBD2 is untestable without DNA. This CDR3 contains 14 residues. CDR3 protein: CASTLDGRATSPLF.

The chain is built from TRBV12-3 or TRBV12-4 and TRBJ2-3; checking the TCRdb D call of TRBD2 is not possible without DNA. The CDR3 is 18 amino acids. This chain's CDR3 is CASSLSPRLAGGTDTQYF.

This chain joins TRBV15 and TRBJ1-3. Germline CDR1 reads LNHNV; CDR2 reads YYDKDF (reference sequence). CDR3 length equals 16 residues. This chain's CDR3 is CATSRDQVGSGNTIYF. Based on the CDR3 plus reference TRBV15 and TRBJ1-3, the full variable domain is DAMVIQNPRYQVTQFGKPVTLSCSQTLNHNVMYWYQQKSSQAPKLLFHYYDKDFNNEADTPDNFQSRRPNTSFCFLDIRSPGLGDTAMYLCATSRDQVGSGNTIYFGEGSWLTVV.

The chain uses TRBV12-3 or TRBV12-4 and TRBJ1-4; TCRdb's D gene call, TRBD1, goes unchecked for lack of DNA. This CDR3 contains 16 residues. The chain's CDR3 is CASSLHQGAGNEKLFF.

The V call is TRBV5-1, the J call TRBJ2-4; TCRdb reports TRBD2, a call that lacks DNA to check it against. The CDR3 spans 16 residues. Germline assignment: CDR1 SGHRS and CDR2 YFSETQ. The CDR3 loop reads CASSLDPGGPGNIQYF.

The chain recombines TRBV3-1 with TRBJ2-3; TCRdb calls TRBD2, which cannot be checked without DNA. The germline V gene has CDR1 LGHDT and CDR2 YNNKEL (reference sequence). The CDR3 totals 15 residues. The CDR3 protein is CASSQDREVFDTQYF.

The chain is built from TRBV5-1 and TRBJ1-1; TCRdb gives TRBD1 as the D gene, but with no DNA this cannot be confirmed. Per the germline V gene, CDR1 is SGHRS and CDR2 is YFSETQ. This CDR3 region has 15 residues. The CDR3 sequence is CASSYTGRTGTEAFF. Looking up the rest from reference TRBV5-1 and TRBJ1-1 gives the full variable domain: KAGVTQTPRYLIKTRGQQVTLSCSPISGHRSVSWYQQTPGQGLQFLFEYFSETQRNKGNFPGRFSGRQFSNSRSEMNVSTLELGDSALYLCASSYTGRTGTEAFFGQGTRLTVV.

The chain couples TRBV5-1 to TRBJ1-1. CDR1 is SGHRS, CDR2 YFSETQ, per germline. This CDR3 has 11 amino acids. The chain's CDR3 is CASSRDSEAFF. The full variable domain, with the rest looked up from reference TRBV5-1 and TRBJ1-1, is KAGVTQTPRYLIKTRGQQVTLSCSPISGHRSVSWYQQTPGQGLQFLFEYFSETQRNKGNFPGRFSGRQFSNSRSEMNVSTLELGDSALYLCASSRDSEAFFGQGTRLTVV.

This sequence joins TRBV6-1 and TRBJ2-3. CDR3 length equals 12 residues. Per germline, CDR1 MNHNS and CDR2 SASEGT. The CDR3 sequence: CATVPWDYTQYF.

This chain joins TRBV5-6 and TRBJ2-6; lacking DNA, the TRBD1 call made by TCRdb goes unchecked. This CDR3 comprises 15 residues. Per germline, CDR1 SGHDT and CDR2 YYEEEE. The CDR3 region is CASSVYRGGANVLTF.

The chain carries TRBV11-2 and TRBJ2-3; without DNA, the TCRdb call of TRBD2 cannot be checked. Germline V lookup: CDR1 SGHAT, CDR2 FQNNGV. The CDR3 is made up of 18 amino acids. The CDR3 loop is CASSLDRLAGGSTDTQYF.

V is TRBV20-1 and J is TRBJ1-2. This CDR3 has 14 amino acids. The germline gives CDR1 DFQATT, CDR2 SNEGSKA (reference sequence). The CDR3 loop reads CSARDSGGIYGYTF.

V and J are TRBV29-1 and TRBJ1-5. The CDR3 loop spans 13 amino acids. CDR1 SQVTM and CDR2 ANQGSEA come from the germline V gene. The CDR3 sequence is CSVEEVWGQPQHF.

J is TRBJ2-5 and V is TRBV24-1; TCRdb's D call of TRBD2 is untestable without DNA. There are 16 residues in the CDR3. Germline V gene sequence: CDR1 KGHDR, CDR2 SFDVKD. The CDR3 sequence: CATSEVSGEGLMTQYF.

The gene calls are TRBV10-1 and TRBJ2-3. Germline CDR1 reads WNHNN; CDR2 reads SYGVQD (reference sequence). This CDR3 has 13 amino acids. The CDR3 is CASSESLPDTQYF.

The chain joins TRBV20-1 to TRBJ2-5. CDR1 is DFQATT, CDR2 SNEGSKA, per germline (reference sequence). This CDR3 comprises 14 residues. CDR3 protein: CSARALGRQETQYF.

This chain uses TRBV4-1 with TRBJ2-7; absent DNA, TCRdb's TRBD2 call cannot be checked. Per the germline V gene, CDR1 is MGHRA and CDR2 is YSYEKL. The length of the CDR3 is 13 residues. The CDR3 sequence is CASRSGGSYEQYF.

J is TRBJ2-3 and V is TRBV5-1; without DNA, the TCRdb call of TRBD2 cannot be checked. This CDR3 contains 15 residues. Germline V gene lookup returns CDR1 SGHRS and CDR2 YFSETQ. This CDR3 is CASSLEGGGTDTQYF.

The CDR3 spells CATATSGRPRRDF. This chain joins TRBV12-3 or TRBV12-4 and TRBJ2-7; TCRdb outputs TRBD2, but without DNA this stays unchecked. The CDR3 is 13 amino acids.

The V and J genes are TRBV3-1 and TRBJ1-2; TCRdb names TRBD1, which stays unverified in the absence of DNA. The CDR3 is made up of 15 amino acids. Germline-derived CDR1 and CDR2 are LGHDT and YNNKEL (reference sequence). CDR3 sequence reads: CASSQDQRGGYGYTF.

The chain has TRBV5-6 and TRBJ2-5. The CDR3 totals 15 residues. The V gene's germline CDR1 is SGHDT and CDR2 YYEEEE. CDR3 sequence: CASSLYHLDVQTQYF.

The CDR3 is CATSGSGLVPNEQFF. This chain connects TRBV24-1 to TRBJ2-1; with no DNA, the TCRdb D assignment of TRBD2 cannot be verified. In germline, CDR1 is KGHDR, CDR2 SFDVKD. The CDR3 has 15 amino acids.

The rearrangement joins TRBV14 to TRBJ2-3. Germline assignment: CDR1 SGHDN and CDR2 FVKESK. The CDR3 runs 13 residues. CDR3 protein: CASSPVDTDTQYF.